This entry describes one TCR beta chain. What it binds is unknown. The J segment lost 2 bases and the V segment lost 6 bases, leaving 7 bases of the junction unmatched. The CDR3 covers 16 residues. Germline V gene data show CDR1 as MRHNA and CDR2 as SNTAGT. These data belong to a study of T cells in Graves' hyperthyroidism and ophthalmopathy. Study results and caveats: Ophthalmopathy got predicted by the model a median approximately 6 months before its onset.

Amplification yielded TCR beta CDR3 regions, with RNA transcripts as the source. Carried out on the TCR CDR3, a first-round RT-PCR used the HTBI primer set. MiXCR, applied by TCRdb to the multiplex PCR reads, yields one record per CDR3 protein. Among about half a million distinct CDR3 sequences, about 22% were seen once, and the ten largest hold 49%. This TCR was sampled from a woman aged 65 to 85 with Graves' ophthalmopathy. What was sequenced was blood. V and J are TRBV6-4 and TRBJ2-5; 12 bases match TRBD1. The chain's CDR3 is CASSLGTGGRQETQYF. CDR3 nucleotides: TGTGCCAGCAGCCTCGGGACAGGGGGCCGGCAAGAGACCCAGTACTTC.